This is a list of T cell receptor beta chains from one sample in a study of blood T cell repertoires in COVID-19. TCRdb's copy holds only in-frame clones and misses some; the assay was immunoSEQ multiplex PCR. This sample has about 91,000 clones, with 75% to 85% found just once. The specimen sequenced was peripheral blood. These receptors originate from a man in his 70s with acute or convalescent COVID-19. Both conserved end residues are part of each CDR3. D genes are given only for firm matches. Not all rows give a size; the values are once, few, many and, for expanded clones, a class.

j_gene: TRBJ2-3; abundance: -; d_gene: -; len: 13; v_gene: TRBV27; CDR3nt: TGTGCCAGCAGGGCGGGTAGCACAGATACGCAGTATTTT; CDR3aa: CASRAGSTDTQYF
j_gene: TRBJ2-5; abundance: few; d_gene: -; len: 14; v_gene: TRBV2; CDR3nt: TGTGCCAGCACTATGGACACAGACCAAGAGACCCAGTACTTC; CDR3aa: CASTMDTDQETQYF
j_gene: TRBJ2-7; abundance: -; d_gene: -; len: 17; v_gene: TRBV21-1; CDR3nt: TGTGCCAGTGGCCTGGGTCCGGGACTAGCGGGAGAGTACGAGCAGTACTTC; CDR3aa: CASGLGPGLAGEYEQYF
j_gene: TRBJ2-3; abundance: -; d_gene: -; len: 14; v_gene: TRBV6-5; CDR3nt: TGTGCCAGCACCCCTCGCCCAGTCGCAGATACGCAGTATTTT; CDR3aa: CASTPRPVADTQYF
j_gene: TRBJ2-1; abundance: few; d_gene: TRBD2; len: 16; v_gene: TRBV4-3; CDR3nt: TGCGCCAGCAGCTCGGTGGCTAGCGGGAGGGGGAATGAGCAGTTCTTC; CDR3aa: CASSSVASGRGNEQFF
j_gene: TRBJ1-1; abundance: few; d_gene: -; len: 15; v_gene: TRBV24-1; CDR3nt: TGTGCCACCAGTGCTACGGGACACCTGAACACTGAAGCTTTCTTT; CDR3aa: CATSATGHLNTEAFF
j_gene: TRBJ2-5; abundance: -; d_gene: -; len: 14; v_gene: TRBV19; CDR3nt: TGTGCCAGTAGTATCGTAGTTCTCGAGGAGACCCAGTACTTC; CDR3aa: CASSIVVLEETQYF
j_gene: TRBJ2-5; abundance: few; d_gene: -; len: 13; v_gene: TRBV30; CDR3nt: TGTGCCTGGACGGGTGAGGGCCAAGAGACCCAGTACTTC; CDR3aa: CAWTGEGQETQYF
j_gene: TRBJ2-7; abundance: -; d_gene: TRBD2; len: 12; v_gene: TRBV18; CDR3nt: TGTGCCAGCTCACCAGAGACTAGCGTGAAGTACTTC; CDR3aa: CASSPETSVKYF
j_gene: TRBJ2-7; abundance: few; d_gene: TRBD1; len: 14; v_gene: TRBV27; CDR3nt: TGTGCCAGCAGCCGACAGGGTCCTTACTACGAGCAGTACTTC; CDR3aa: CASSRQGPYYEQYF
j_gene: TRBJ2-5; abundance: -; d_gene: -; len: 15; v_gene: TRBV5-1; CDR3nt: TGCGCCAGCAGCTCCCGCGATAGCCCTCATGAGACCCAGTACTTC; CDR3aa: CASSSRDSPHETQYF
j_gene: TRBJ2-7; abundance: once; d_gene: -; len: 13; v_gene: TRBV7-3; CDR3nt: TGTGCCAGCAGCCCGGGACATGCCTACGAGCAGTACTTC; CDR3aa: CASSPGHAYEQYF
j_gene: TRBJ1-1; abundance: -; d_gene: -; len: 14; v_gene: TRBV11-1; CDR3nt: TGTGCCAGCAGCCGCCTTCGGCGGGACACTGAAGCTTTCTTT; CDR3aa: CASSRLRRDTEAFF
j_gene: TRBJ1-3; abundance: -; d_gene: -; len: 14; v_gene: TRBV11-2; CDR3nt: TGTGCCAGCAGCCCGACAGGCCTTGGAAACACCATATATTTT; CDR3aa: CASSPTGLGNTIYF
j_gene: TRBJ2-5; abundance: few; d_gene: -; len: 14; v_gene: TRBV2; CDR3nt: TGTGCCAGCATCCCCCCGAGGCAGAAAGAGACCCAGTACTTC; CDR3aa: CASIPPRQKETQYF
j_gene: TRBJ1-2; abundance: -; d_gene: TRBD1; len: 15; v_gene: TRBV4-3; CDR3nt: TGCGCCAGCAGCCGAGACAGGGTGCCCCCAGTCGGCTACACCTTC; CDR3aa: CASSRDRVPPVGYTF
j_gene: TRBJ2-4; abundance: -; d_gene: TRBD1; len: 14; v_gene: TRBV10-3; CDR3nt: TGTGCCATCAGTGAGACATCCGGGACAGGGGTTTTATTGTTC; CDR3aa: CAISETSGTGVLLF
j_gene: TRBJ2-7; abundance: -; d_gene: -; len: 14; v_gene: TRBV10-3; CDR3nt: TGTGCCATCAGGCAACTATTAACAACCTACGAGCAGTACTTC; CDR3aa: CAIRQLLTTYEQYF
j_gene: TRBJ1-1; abundance: -; d_gene: TRBD1; len: 15; v_gene: TRBV6-5; CDR3nt: TGTGCCAGCAGTATCATACTCAACAGGGGCACTGAAGCTTTCTTT; CDR3aa: CASSIILNRGTEAFF
j_gene: TRBJ2-5; abundance: -; d_gene: TRBD1; len: 17; v_gene: TRBV7-7; CDR3nt: TGTGCTAGCAGCTACCCTTTCCCCCGGACAGGGGCCCGGCCCCAGTACTTC; CDR3aa: CASSYPFPRTGARPQYF
j_gene: TRBJ1-5; abundance: -; d_gene: TRBD1; len: 15; v_gene: TRBV9; CDR3nt: TGTGCCAGCAGCCCCCATCCGGACAGGGGTCAGCCCCAGCATTTT; CDR3aa: CASSPHPDRGQPQHF
j_gene: TRBJ2-5; abundance: once; d_gene: -; len: 14; v_gene: TRBV28; CDR3nt: TGTGCCAGCAGTTTAGGTGCCCTAGGCGAGACCCAGTACTTC; CDR3aa: CASSLGALGETQYF
j_gene: TRBJ2-7; abundance: once; d_gene: -; len: 13; v_gene: TRBV7-9; CDR3nt: TGTGCCAGCAAATCACAGAGCTCCTACGAGCAGTACTTC; CDR3aa: CASKSQSSYEQYF
j_gene: TRBJ2-5; abundance: few; d_gene: TRBD1; len: 14; v_gene: TRBV3-1/TRBV3-2; CDR3nt: TGTGCCAGCAGCCTAGGACAGGGGGTAGAGACCCAGTACTTC; CDR3aa: CASSLGQGVETQYF
j_gene: TRBJ2-2; abundance: -; d_gene: -; len: 15; v_gene: TRBV5-4; CDR3nt: TGTGCCAGCAGCTTCATAGATTTAAACACCGGGGAGCTGTTTTTT; CDR3aa: CASSFIDLNTGELFF
j_gene: TRBJ2-7; abundance: once; d_gene: TRBD1; len: 14; v_gene: TRBV10-3; CDR3nt: TGTGCCATCAGCAGTTACAGGGGGCAAAACGAGCAGTACTTC; CDR3aa: CAISSYRGQNEQYF
j_gene: TRBJ2-5; abundance: -; d_gene: -; len: 16; v_gene: TRBV6-1; CDR3nt: TGTGCCAGCAGTGACCCATTAGCGAGGAGCGGGGAGACCCAGTACTTC; CDR3aa: CASSDPLARSGETQYF
j_gene: TRBJ2-1; abundance: -; d_gene: TRBD2; len: 14; v_gene: TRBV19; CDR3nt: TGTGCCAGTATCAGAGGGAGGGGTTACAATGAGCAGTTCTTC; CDR3aa: CASIRGRGYNEQFF
j_gene: TRBJ2-7; abundance: -; d_gene: -; len: 15; v_gene: TRBV5-5; CDR3nt: TGTGCCAGCAGCAGAGACCCCGGACAGATGTACGAGCAGTACTTC; CDR3aa: CASSRDPGQMYEQYF
j_gene: TRBJ2-1; abundance: -; d_gene: -; len: 15; v_gene: TRBV4-3; CDR3nt: TGCGCCAGCAGCCAAGACCCCGCTAGATACAATGAGCAGTTCTTC; CDR3aa: CASSQDPARYNEQFF
j_gene: TRBJ2-3; abundance: -; d_gene: -; len: 11; v_gene: TRBV2; CDR3nt: TGTGCCAGCAGCCTCCCGGATACGCAGTATTTT; CDR3aa: CASSLPDTQYF
j_gene: TRBJ1-1; abundance: -; d_gene: TRBD1; len: 14; v_gene: TRBV19; CDR3nt: TGTGCCAGTTTGACAGGGGCGATGAACACTGAAGCTTTCTTT; CDR3aa: CASLTGAMNTEAFF
j_gene: TRBJ2-1; abundance: -; d_gene: -; len: 15; v_gene: TRBV19; CDR3nt: TGTGCCAGTAGCGGTATTAGCGTAACCTACAATGAGCAGTTCTTC; CDR3aa: CASSGISVTYNEQFF
j_gene: TRBJ1-2; abundance: -; d_gene: TRBD1; len: 15; v_gene: TRBV28; CDR3nt: TGTGCCAGCAGTCCAGGGACAGGGGGTACCTATGGCTACACCTTC; CDR3aa: CASSPGTGGTYGYTF
j_gene: TRBJ1-6; abundance: few; d_gene: -; len: 14; v_gene: TRBV9; CDR3nt: TGTGCCAGCAGCGTAGGTGGCCTGAATTCACCCCTCCACTTT; CDR3aa: CASSVGGLNSPLHF
j_gene: TRBJ2-7; abundance: -; d_gene: TRBD1; len: 15; v_gene: TRBV28; CDR3nt: TGTGCCAGCAGTCCCGGGACAGGTAATCCCAACGAGCAGTACTTC; CDR3aa: CASSPGTGNPNEQYF
j_gene: TRBJ2-6; abundance: -; d_gene: TRBD2; len: 18; v_gene: TRBV11-3; CDR3nt: TGTGCCAGCAGCTTGGGACTAGCGTTCAGCTCTGGGGCCAACGTCCTGACTTTC; CDR3aa: CASSLGLAFSSGANVLTF
j_gene: TRBJ2-7; abundance: -; d_gene: -; len: 15; v_gene: TRBV6-5; CDR3nt: TGTGCCAGCAGTTCCCCGGACAGCCTCTCCTACGAGCAGTACTTC; CDR3aa: CASSSPDSLSYEQYF
j_gene: TRBJ2-5; abundance: -; d_gene: TRBD2; len: 13; v_gene: TRBV3-1/TRBV3-2; CDR3nt: TGTGCCAGCAGCCGACGGGGGGAAGAGACCCAGTACTTC; CDR3aa: CASSRRGEETQYF
j_gene: TRBJ2-1; abundance: -; d_gene: TRBD2; len: 15; v_gene: TRBV19; CDR3nt: TGTGCCAGTAGTCGACTAGCGGGAGATCACGGTGAGCAGTTCTTC; CDR3aa: CASSRLAGDHGEQFF
j_gene: TRBJ1-6; abundance: -; d_gene: TRBD1; len: 15; v_gene: TRBV5-4; CDR3nt: TGTGCCAGCAGCCCTAGACAGGGAATCGCTTCACCCCTCCACTTT; CDR3aa: CASSPRQGIASPLHF
j_gene: TRBJ2-1; abundance: -; d_gene: TRBD2; len: 19; v_gene: TRBV3-1/TRBV3-2; CDR3nt: TGTGCCAGCAGCCAAGATTGGTCCAGACTAGCGGACACCTACAATGAGCAGTTCTTC; CDR3aa: CASSQDWSRLADTYNEQFF
j_gene: TRBJ2-3; abundance: -; d_gene: -; len: 14; v_gene: TRBV6-5; CDR3nt: TGTGCCAGCAGTTACCGGAGTGGCACAGATACGCAGTATTTT; CDR3aa: CASSYRSGTDTQYF
j_gene: TRBJ2-7; abundance: -; d_gene: -; len: 13; v_gene: TRBV15; CDR3nt: TGTGCCACCAGCAGAGATCACTACTACGAGCAGTACTTC; CDR3aa: CATSRDHYYEQYF
j_gene: TRBJ1-1; abundance: -; d_gene: -; len: 15; v_gene: TRBV30; CDR3nt: TGTGCCTGGAGTGTCCGTGCGACATCGAACACTGAAGCTTTCTTT; CDR3aa: CAWSVRATSNTEAFF